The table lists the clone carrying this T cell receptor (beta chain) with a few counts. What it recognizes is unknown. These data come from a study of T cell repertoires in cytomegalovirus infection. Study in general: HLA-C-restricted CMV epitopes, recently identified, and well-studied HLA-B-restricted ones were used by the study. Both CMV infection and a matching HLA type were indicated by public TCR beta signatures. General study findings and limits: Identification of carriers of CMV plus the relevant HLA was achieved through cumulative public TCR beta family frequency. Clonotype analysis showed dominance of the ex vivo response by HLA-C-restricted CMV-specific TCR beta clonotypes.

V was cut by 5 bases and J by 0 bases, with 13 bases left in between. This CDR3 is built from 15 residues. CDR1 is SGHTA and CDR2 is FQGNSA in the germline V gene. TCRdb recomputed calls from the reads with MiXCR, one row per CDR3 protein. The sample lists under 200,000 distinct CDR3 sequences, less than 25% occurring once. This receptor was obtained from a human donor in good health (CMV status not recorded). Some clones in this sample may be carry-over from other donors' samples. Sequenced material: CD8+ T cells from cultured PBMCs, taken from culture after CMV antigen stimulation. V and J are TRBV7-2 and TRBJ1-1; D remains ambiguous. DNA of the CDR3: TGTGCCAGCAGCCAATCCCGCAGCATGAACACTGAAGCTTTCTTT. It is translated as CASSQSRSMNTEAFF. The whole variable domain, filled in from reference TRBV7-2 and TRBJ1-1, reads GAGVSQSPSNKVTEKGKDVELRCDPISGHTALYWYRQSLGQGLEFLIYFQGNSAPDKSGLPSDRFSAERTGGSVSTLTIQRTQQEDSAVYLCASSQSRSMNTEAFFGQGTRLTVV.